This T cell receptor beta chain is from a study of primary melanoma T cells and metastatic recurrence. Across the whole study: Tumors were T2–T4 primary melanomas thicker than 1 mm.

As regards this clone: Its antigen is not known.

Produced via immunoSEQ multiplex PCR; TCRdb's table is partial and in-frame only. The data contain about 400 clones, about 90% of them seen just once; the ten biggest clones take up 8% to 10%. The CDR3 extends over 16 amino acids. CDR1 is LNHNV, CDR2 YYDKDF, per germline (reference sequence). Trimming took 0 bases from V and 1 from J, leaving 12 bases between them. Notes on the study in general: The authors suggested a successful antitumor T-cell response can exist in primary melanoma.

This TCR was recovered from a human donor with melanoma. Material: melanoma tumor tissue. The rearrangement links TRBV15 to TRBJ1-1; D perhaps matches TRBD1 (6 bases). CDR3 coding DNA: TGTGCCACCAGCAGAGATACGGGACACCAGAACACTGAAGCTTTCTTT. Amino acid sequence: CATSRDTGHQNTEAFF.